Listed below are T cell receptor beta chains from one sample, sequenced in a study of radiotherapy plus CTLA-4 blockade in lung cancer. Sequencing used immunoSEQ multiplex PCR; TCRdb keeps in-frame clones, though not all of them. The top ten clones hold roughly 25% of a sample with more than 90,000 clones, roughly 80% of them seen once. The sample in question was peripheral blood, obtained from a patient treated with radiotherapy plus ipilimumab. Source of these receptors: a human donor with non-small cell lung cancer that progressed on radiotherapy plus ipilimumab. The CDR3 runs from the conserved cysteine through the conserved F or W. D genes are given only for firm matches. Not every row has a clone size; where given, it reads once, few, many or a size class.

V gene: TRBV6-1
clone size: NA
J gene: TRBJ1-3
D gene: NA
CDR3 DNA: TGTGCCAGCAGTGAGCAGGACAGTTACTCTGGAAACACCATATATTTT
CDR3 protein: CASSEQDSYSGNTIYF

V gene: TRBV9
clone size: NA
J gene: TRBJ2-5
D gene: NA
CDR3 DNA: TGTGCCAGCAGCGTAGATGCAGGGCTAATCGAAGAGACCCAGTACTTC
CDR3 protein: CASSVDAGLIEETQYF

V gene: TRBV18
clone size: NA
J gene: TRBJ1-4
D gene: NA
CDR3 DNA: TGTGCCAGCTCACCATCGCGGGACAATCTAGAAAAACTGTTTTTT
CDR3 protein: CASSPSRDNLEKLFF

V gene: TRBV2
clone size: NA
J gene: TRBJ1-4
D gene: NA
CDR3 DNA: TGTGCCAGCACCTCGACCCCCAGGCAGGGAGGAAAACTGTTTTTT
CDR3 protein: CASTSTPRQGGKLFF

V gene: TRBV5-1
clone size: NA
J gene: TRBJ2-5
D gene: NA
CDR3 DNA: TGCGCCAGCAGCTTGGGGAACAGGGAGACCCAGTACTTC
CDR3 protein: CASSLGNRETQYF

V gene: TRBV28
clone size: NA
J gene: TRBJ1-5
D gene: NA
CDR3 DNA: TGTGCCAGCAGTTTCGGCGGGGGCGGTAGCAATCAGCCCCAGCATTTT
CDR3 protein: CASSFGGGGSNQPQHF

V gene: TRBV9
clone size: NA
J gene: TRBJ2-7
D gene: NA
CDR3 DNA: TGTGCCAGCAGCGTAGGACTCGCCGCGGGGTCCTACGAGCAGTACTTC
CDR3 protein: CASSVGLAAGSYEQYF

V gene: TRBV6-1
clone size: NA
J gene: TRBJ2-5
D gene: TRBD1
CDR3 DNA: TGTGCCAGTACCCAGGACAGGGGTTGGGGAGAGACCCAGTACTTC
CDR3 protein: CASTQDRGWGETQYF

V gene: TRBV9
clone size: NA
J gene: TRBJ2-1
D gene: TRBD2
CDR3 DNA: TGTGCCAGCAGCTTGAGACTAGCGGGAGGTTTGCATGAGCAGTTCTTC
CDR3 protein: CASSLRLAGGLHEQFF

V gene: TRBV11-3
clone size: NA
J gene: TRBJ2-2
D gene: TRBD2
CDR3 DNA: TGTGCCAGCAGCCCCGCCGCAGCGGGAGGAGGTACCGGGGAGCTGTTTTTT
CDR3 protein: CASSPAAAGGGTGELFF

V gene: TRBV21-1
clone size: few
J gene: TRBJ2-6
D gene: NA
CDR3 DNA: TGTGCCAGCAGCAAGAAACCTCAGGGGGCTGGGGCCAACGTCCTGACTTTC
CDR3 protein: CASSKKPQGAGANVLTF

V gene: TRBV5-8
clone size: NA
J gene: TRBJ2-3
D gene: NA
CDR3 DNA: TGTGCCAGCAGCTTGGCAGCAAGACCCACAGATACGCAGTATTTT
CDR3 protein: CASSLAARPTDTQYF

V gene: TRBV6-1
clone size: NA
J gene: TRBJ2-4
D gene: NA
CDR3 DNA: TGTGCCAGCAGTGAGGGCGGGACAGCAACCAAAAACATTCAGTACTTC
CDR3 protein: CASSEGGTATKNIQYF

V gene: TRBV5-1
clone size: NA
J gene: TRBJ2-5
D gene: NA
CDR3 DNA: TGCGCCAGCAGCTTGGCCCCAGGGGAACAAGAGGCCCAGTACTTC
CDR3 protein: CASSLAPGEQEAQYF

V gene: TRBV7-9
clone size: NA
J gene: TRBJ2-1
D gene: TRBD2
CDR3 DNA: TGTGCCAGCAGCGAGAGACTAGCGGGAGGCGCGAGCTCCTACAATGAGCAGTTCTTC
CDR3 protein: CASSERLAGGASSYNEQFF

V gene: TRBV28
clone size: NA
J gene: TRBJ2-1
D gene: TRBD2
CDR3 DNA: TGTGCCAGCAGTTCACGGACTAGCGGGAGTGCCAACAATGAGCAGTTCTTC
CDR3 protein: CASSSRTSGSANNEQFF

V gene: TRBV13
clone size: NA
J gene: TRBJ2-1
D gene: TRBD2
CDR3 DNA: TGTGCCAGCAGCTCCAGGAGCGGGAGGGCAGGTGAGCAGTTCTTC
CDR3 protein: CASSSRSGRAGEQFF

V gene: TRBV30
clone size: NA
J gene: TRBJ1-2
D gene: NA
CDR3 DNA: TGTGCCTGGTCAGGACAGAACTATGGCTACACCTTC
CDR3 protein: CAWSGQNYGYTF

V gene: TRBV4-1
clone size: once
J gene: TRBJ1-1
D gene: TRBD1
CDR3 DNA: TGCGCCAGCAGCTACCTACAGGGGACGTACACTGAAGCTTTCTTT
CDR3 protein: CASSYLQGTYTEAFF

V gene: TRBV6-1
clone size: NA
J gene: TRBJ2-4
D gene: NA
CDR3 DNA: TGTGCCAGCAGTGAAGATCCGGGGAAGGGGCTAGCCAAAAACATTCAGTACTTC
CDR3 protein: CASSEDPGKGLAKNIQYF

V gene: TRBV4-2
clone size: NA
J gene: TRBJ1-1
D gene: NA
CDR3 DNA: TGTGCCAGCAGCCAAGATTTGAGGGGACCGGGGAACACTGAAGCTTTCTTT
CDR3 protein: CASSQDLRGPGNTEAFF

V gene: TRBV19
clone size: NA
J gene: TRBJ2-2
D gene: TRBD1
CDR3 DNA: TGTGCCAGTAGCCAACGGGGACAGGGCTCTGTTAACGCCGGGGAGCTGTTTTTT
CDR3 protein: CASSQRGQGSVNAGELFF

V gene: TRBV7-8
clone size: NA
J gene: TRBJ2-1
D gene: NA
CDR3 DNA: TGTGCCAGCAGCTGGCCGTGGGGAGGCAATGAGCAGTTCTTC
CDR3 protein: CASSWPWGGNEQFF

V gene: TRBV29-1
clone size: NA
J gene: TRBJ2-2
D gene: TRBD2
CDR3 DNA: TGCAGCGTGAATTCCCGGGGGGGCGGGGGGACCGGGGAGCTGTTTTTT
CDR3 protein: CSVNSRGGGGTGELFF

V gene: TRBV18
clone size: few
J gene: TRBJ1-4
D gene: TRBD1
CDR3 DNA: TGTGCCAGCTCACCCAGGGACAGTGAAAAACTGTTTTTT
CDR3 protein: CASSPRDSEKLFF

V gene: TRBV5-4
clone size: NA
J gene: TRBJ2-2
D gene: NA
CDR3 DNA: TGTGCCAGCAGCCCACCCGGGGCTCCAGCGAACACCGGGGAGCTGTTTTTT
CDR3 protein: CASSPPGAPANTGELFF

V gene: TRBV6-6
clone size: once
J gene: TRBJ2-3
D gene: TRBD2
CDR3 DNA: TGTGCCAGCAGAGAAGGCGGGAGAGCAGATACGCAGTATTTT
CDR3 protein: CASREGGRADTQYF

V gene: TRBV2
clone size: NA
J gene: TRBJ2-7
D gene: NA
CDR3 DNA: TGTGCCAGCAGTGCAAGCTCCTACGAGCAGTACTTC
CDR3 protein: CASSASSYEQYF

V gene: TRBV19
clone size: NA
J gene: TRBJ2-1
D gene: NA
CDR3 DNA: TGTGCCAGCAAATCAGGGTTTAACCGGGCCCACAATGAGCAGTTCTTC
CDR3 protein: CASKSGFNRAHNEQFF

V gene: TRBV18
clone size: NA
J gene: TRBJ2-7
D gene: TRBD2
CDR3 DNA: TGTGCCAGCTCACCACCTAAATCTAGCGGTAGCTCCTACGAGCAGTACTTC
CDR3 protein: CASSPPKSSGSSYEQYF

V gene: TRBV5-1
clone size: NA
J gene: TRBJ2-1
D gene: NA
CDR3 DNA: TGCGCCAGCAGCTTGGGCAGCTTGGGCCGCAATGAGCAGTTCTTC
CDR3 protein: CASSLGSLGRNEQFF

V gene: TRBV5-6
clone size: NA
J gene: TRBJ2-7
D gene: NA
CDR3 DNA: TGTGCCAGCAGCTTACGGACTCAGGGACCCTACGAGCAGTACTTC
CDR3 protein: CASSLRTQGPYEQYF

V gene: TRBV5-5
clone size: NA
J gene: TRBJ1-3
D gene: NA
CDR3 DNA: TGTGCCAGCAGCTTGGAGGGAAACACCATATATTTT
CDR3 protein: CASSLEGNTIYF

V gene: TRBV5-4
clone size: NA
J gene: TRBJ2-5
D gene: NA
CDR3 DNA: TGTGCCAGTGCGGAACGCAGGGGGGTGGGTGAGACCCAGTACTTC
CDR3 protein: CASAERRGVGETQYF

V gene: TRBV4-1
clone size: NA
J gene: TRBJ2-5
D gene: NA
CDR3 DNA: TGCGCCAGCAGCCAAGCAGCGATAGGACAAGAGACCCAGTACTTC
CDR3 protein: CASSQAAIGQETQYF

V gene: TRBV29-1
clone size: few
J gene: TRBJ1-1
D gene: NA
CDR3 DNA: TGCAGCGCTGTTGGTAAGGTGCTGAACACTGAAGCTTTCTTT
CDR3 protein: CSAVGKVLNTEAFF

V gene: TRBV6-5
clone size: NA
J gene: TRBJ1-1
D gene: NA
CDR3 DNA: TGTGCCAGCAGTTACCAAGACAGCATGAACACTGAAGCTTTCTTT
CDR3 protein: CASSYQDSMNTEAFF

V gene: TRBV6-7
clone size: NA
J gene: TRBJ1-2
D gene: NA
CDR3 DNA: TGTGCCAGCAGTTACTCGATAGGGCGTTCTGACTATGGCTACACCTTC
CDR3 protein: CASSYSIGRSDYGYTF

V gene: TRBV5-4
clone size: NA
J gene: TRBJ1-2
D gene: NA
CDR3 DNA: TGTGCCAGCAGCTTGAGGGGCCTTAACTATGGCTACACCTTC
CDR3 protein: CASSLRGLNYGYTF

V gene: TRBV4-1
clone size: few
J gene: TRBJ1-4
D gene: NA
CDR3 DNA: TGCGCCAGCAGCCAAGCTCGACATAATGAAAAACTGTTTTTT
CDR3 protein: CASSQARHNEKLFF

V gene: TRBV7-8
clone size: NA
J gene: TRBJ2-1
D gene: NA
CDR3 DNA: TGTGCCAGCAGCTTGATTGAGTCGGGTTTGGGCAATGAGCAGTTCTTC
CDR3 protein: CASSLIESGLGNEQFF